The rows below give T cell receptor beta chains drawn from one sample of a study of T-cell reconstitution after alpha-beta-depleted transplantation in children. TCRdb redid the calling of the PCR reads with MiXCR, one entry per CDR3 protein. The data contain some 500,000 distinct CDR3 sequences, 30% to 35% of them singletons. The sequencing here drew on PBMCs from the stem cell graft donor, taken from the stem cell graft. The origin of the receptors is a human donor who donated a stem cell graft to a child with aplastic anemia. Each CDR3 is given with its conserved first and last residue. A D gene is named only where the DNA matches it firmly. Clone size is given for some rows only: seen once, a few or many times, or a class if the clone is expanded.

j_call v_call d_call clone_size cdr3_length cdr3_aa cdr3_nt
TRBJ2-5 TRBV20-1 . . 12 CSASFGEETQYF TGCAGTGCTAGTTTCGGGGAAGAGACCCAGTACTTC
TRBJ1-5 TRBV12-3/TRBV12-4 . . 11 CASSQGGTQHF TGTGCCAGCAGTCAGGGAGGAACCCAGCATTTT
TRBJ1-5 TRBV15 TRBD1 . 16 CATSRFGQGVNQPQHF TGTGCCACCAGCAGATTTGGACAGGGAGTCAATCAGCCCCAGCATTTT
TRBJ2-7 TRBV6-1 . few 14 CASVDHGGMDEQYF TGTGCCAGCGTAGACCACGGGGGCATGGACGAGCAGTACTTC
TRBJ1-2 TRBV30 . . 13 CAWTPGPNYGYTF TGTGCCTGGACCCCGGGACCCAACTATGGCTACACCTTC
TRBJ1-1 TRBV15 TRBD1 . 18 CATSRDRTGGGMNTEAFF TGTGCCACCAGCAGAGATAGGACAGGGGGCGGAATGAACACTGAAGCTTTCTTT
TRBJ1-1 TRBV7-9 . . 15 CASSPTMGPGTEAFF TGTGCCAGCAGCCCAACTATGGGGCCTGGCACTGAAGCTTTCTTT
TRBJ2-7 TRBV12-3/TRBV12-4 . few 14 CASSQGLKLYEQYF TGTGCCAGCAGTCAGGGACTTAAACTCTACGAGCAGTACTTC
TRBJ1-1 TRBV27 TRBD1 . 14 CASSRTGGSIEAFF TGTGCCAGCAGTCGAACAGGGGGCTCGATTGAAGCTTTCTTT
TRBJ2-3 TRBV20-1 TRBD1 . 15 CSAYRDRGSTDTQYF TGCAGTGCTTACCGGGACAGGGGAAGCACAGATACGCAGTATTTT
TRBJ1-6 TRBV4-1 . . 16 CASSQELGPSGPPLHF TGCGCCAGCAGCCAAGAATTAGGTCCCTCCGGGCCGCCCCTCCACTTT
TRBJ1-1 TRBV18 . . 14 CASSPPGSHTEAFF TGTGCCAGCTCACCACCTGGCAGCCACACTGAAGCTTTCTTT
TRBJ1-1 TRBV11-1 . . 18 CASSLNFQGRSRGTEAFF TGTGCCAGCAGCTTAAATTTTCAGGGGAGGAGCAGGGGCACTGAAGCTTTCTTT
TRBJ2-7 TRBV12-3/TRBV12-4 . . 15 CASSWGGDRGYEQYF TGTGCCAGCAGCTGGGGTGGAGACAGAGGCTACGAGCAGTACTTC
TRBJ2-1 TRBV5-1 TRBD2 few 15 CASSLGAGGGNEQFF TGCGCCAGCAGCTTGGGAGCGGGAGGAGGCAATGAGCAGTTCTTC
TRBJ1-5 TRBV20-1 . few 14 CSAPGRSSNQPQHF TGCAGTGCCCCAGGGCGAAGTAGCAATCAGCCCCAGCATTTT
TRBJ2-5 TRBV11-2 TRBD1 . 15 CASSSAGQGQETQYF TGTGCCAGCAGCTCTGCGGGACAGGGACAAGAGACCCAGTACTTC
TRBJ2-2 TRBV29-1 TRBD2 . 17 CSVERAGLAGGPGELFF TGCAGCGTTGAGAGGGCCGGACTAGCGGGAGGGCCCGGGGAGCTGTTTTTT
TRBJ1-1 TRBV9 . . 14 CASSVIDSNTEAFF TGTGCCAGCAGCGTAATCGACAGCAACACTGAAGCTTTCTTT
TRBJ2-5 TRBV5-4 TRBD2 . 17 CASSPGAGGPKKETQYF TGTGCCAGCAGCCCTGGGGCGGGAGGGCCCAAGAAAGAGACCCAGTACTTC
TRBJ2-1 TRBV5-1 TRBD2 . 15 CASSLSSGIYNEQFF TGCGCCAGCAGCTTGAGTAGCGGGATCTACAATGAGCAGTTCTTC
TRBJ2-5 TRBV6-1 . . 15 CASSEWGGEEETQYF TGTGCCAGCAGTGAATGGGGGGGCGAGGAGGAGACCCAGTACTTC
TRBJ1-2 TRBV5-1 . . 13 CASSTRGDYGYTF TGCGCCAGCAGCACCCGGGGCGACTATGGCTACACCTTC
TRBJ1-2 TRBV25-1 . . 14 CASSEPEEIYGYTF TGTGCCAGCAGTGAACCAGAAGAGATCTATGGCTACACCTTC
TRBJ2-7 TRBV11-1 . . 14 CASRRRTESYEQYF TGTGCCAGCAGGCGTAGGACCGAGTCCTACGAGCAGTACTTC